Below, 16 T cell receptor beta chains from the same sample are listed, as sequenced in a study of long-term antiretroviral therapy in people with HIV (dated by TCRdb to 2021 to 2024). The immunoSEQ hsTCRB v3.0 assay was used at survey level resolution to sequence the TRB variable region. Drawn from immuneACCESS, this table holds only the in-frame rearrangements with V and J called that TCRdb kept. Clones are partly lost; checked studies trace under half to an unresolved V gene and leave the rest unexplained. Counted in this sample were tens of thousands of clones; approximately 80% of them appeared once. The top ten clones comprise 12% of the sample. Specimen: unsorted PBMCs, collected 1.6 years after starting antiretroviral therapy. Receptor source: a man aged 35 to 55 with HIV.

This chain links TRBV18 with TRBJ1-5; perhaps TRBD1 as D (5 bases). V gave up 4 bases and J gave up 1 base, with 5 bases separating them. There are 13 residues in the CDR3. Germline V gene sequence: CDR1 KGHSH, CDR2 LQKENI. CDR3 DNA sequence: TGTGCCAGCTCACAGGGGAGCAATCAGCCCCAGCATTTT. Translating gives CASSQGSNQPQHF.

The chain is built from TRBV12-5 and TRBJ1-5; D is ambiguous. The CDR3 has 14 residues. The V gene lost 2 bases and the J gene lost 4 bases, with 9 bases spanning the gap. CDR1 is LGHNT, CDR2 FRNRAP, per germline. The CDR3 sequence is CASGLPDGNQPQHF. The CDR3 nucleotides read TGTGCTAGTGGTTTGCCGGACGGTAATCAGCCCCAGCATTTT.

The sample holds one count of this clone. This chain joins TRBV5-1 and TRBJ2-7, with TRBD1 matching over 7 bases. CDR1 SGHRS and CDR2 YFSETQ come from the germline V gene. This CDR3 is 13 amino acids long. V was clipped by 5 bases and J by 3 bases; unmatched bases: 5. CDR3 coding DNA: TGCGCCAGCAGTTCCGGGACAGACTACGAGCAGTACTTC. Encoded protein: CASSSGTDYEQYF.

DNA of the CDR3: TGTGCCAGCAGCTTAGGGGACACAGGAAATTCACCCCTCCACTTT. Translation gives CASSLGDTGNSPLHF. This sequence joins TRBV13 and TRBJ1-6; D may be TRBD1 (5 bases). The CDR3 contains 15 residues. Germline V gene lookup returns CDR1 PRHDT and CDR2 FYEKMQ (reference sequence). V was pared by 0 bases and J by 7 bases, with 10 bases between.

This chain joins TRBV7-9 and TRBJ2-5; 11 bases fit TRBD1. The V gene's germline CDR1 is SEHNR and CDR2 FQNEAQ (reference sequence). The CDR3 extends over 15 amino acids. Losses at the gene ends were 4 bases for V and 1 base for J; bases not matched to a gene: 2. The CDR3 coding sequence is TGTGCCAGCAGCTCGGGACAGGGGGTCCAAGAGACCCAGTACTTC. It is translated as CASSSGQGVQETQYF.

The chain recombines TRBV6-5 with TRBJ1-2; TRBD1 matches at 8 bases. The CDR3 length is 14 residues. Looked up from germline, CDR1 is MNHEY and CDR2 is SVGAGI. V shed 6 bases and J 3 bases; nucleotides not matched to a gene: 6. The CDR3 sequence: CASRADREDYGYTF. In nucleotides, the CDR3 is TGTGCCAGCAGAGCGGACAGGGAGGACTATGGCTACACCTTC.

This chain joins TRBV5-1 and TRBJ2-1, with 10 bases identical to TRBD2. Unmatched junction bases numbered 10, after V lost 7 bases and J lost 0 bases. Germline CDR1 SGHRS, CDR2 YFSETQ. The CDR3 loop spans 17 amino acids. CDR3 sequence (DNA): TGCGCCAGCCAAGGAGGAGCGGGAGGGCCCTCCTACAATGAGCAGTTCTTC. The encoded protein is CASQGGAGGPSYNEQFF.

The chain links TRBV19 to TRBJ1-2, with D maybe TRBD1 (6 bases). V was trimmed by 7 bases and J by 0 bases, leaving 12 bases between them. The CDR3 totals 14 residues. Per the germline V gene, CDR1 is LNHDA and CDR2 is SQIVND (reference sequence). This CDR3 reads CASISRQANYGYTF. For the CDR3, the DNA is TGTGCCAGTATCTCACGACAGGCTAACTATGGCTACACCTTC.

The chain couples TRBV13 to TRBJ2-7; no firm D call. Trimming cost V 0 bases and J 0 bases, with 6 bases left between them. The CDR3 has 14 amino acids. Per the germline V gene, CDR1 is PRHDT and CDR2 is FYEKMQ (reference sequence). In nucleotides, the CDR3 is TGTGCCAGCAGCTTAGGACCTGGCTCCTACGAGCAGTACTTC. It encodes CASSLGPGSYEQYF.

The chain joins TRBV7-9 to TRBJ2-5, with TRBD2 as a possible D gene (7 bases). V lost 4 bases and J 1 base, leaving 10 bases between the germline ends. In germline, CDR1 is SEHNR, CDR2 FQNEAQ (reference sequence). CDR3 size: 14 residues. The CDR3 DNA reads TGTGCCAGCAGCTCCGGGGGGCCCCAAGAGACCCAGTACTTC. Protein: CASSSGGPQETQYF.

The chain combines TRBV5-4 with TRBJ2-7; D unclear. Germline values: CDR1 SGHNT, CDR2 YYREEE (reference sequence). Between the trimmed V and J ends, which lost 0 bases and 0 bases, there was a span of 10 bases. CDR3 length: 15 residues. The CDR3: CASSLAFSGSYEQYF. The CDR3 DNA reads as TGTGCCAGCAGCTTGGCTTTTTCTGGCTCCTACGAGCAGTACTTC.

This clone was counted a few times. In DNA form, the CDR3 reads TGCGCCAGCAGCTCGACTGCATATAATTCACCCCTCCACTTT. Protein: CASSSTAYNSPLHF. The chain recombines TRBV5-1 with TRBJ1-6; D is unresolved. Germline lookup yields CDR1 SGHRS and CDR2 YFSETQ. The CDR3 runs 14 residues. Trimming took 3 bases from V and 4 from J, leaving 8 bases between them.

This chain links TRBV5-6 with TRBJ2-7; 9 nucleotides agree with TRBD1. Germline CDR1 SGHDT, CDR2 YYEEEE. Trimming cost V 4 bases and J 0 bases; bases outside gene matches: 8. There are 16 residues in the CDR3. The CDR3 sequence: CASSLQGQGPSYEQYF. The CDR3 DNA reads as TGTGCCAGCAGCCTACAGGGACAGGGTCCCTCCTACGAGCAGTACTTC.

The V call is TRBV6-1, the J call TRBJ1-3, with 12 bases that match TRBD1. With V trimmed by 8 bases and J by 2 bases, 1 base remained unmatched. Germline values: CDR1 MNHNS, CDR2 SASEGT. This CDR3 contains 14 residues. The CDR3 DNA reads as TGTGCCAGCGGGACAGGGGGCACTGGAAACACCATATATTTT. Amino acids: CASGTGGTGNTIYF.

This chain links TRBV4-2 with TRBJ2-3; TRBD2 matches 9 bases. The V segment lost 4 bases and the J segment 6 bases; nucleotides outside the gene matches: 8. Germline assignment: CDR1 LGHNA and CDR2 YNFKEQ. The CDR3 totals 15 residues. CDR3 sequence reads: CASSPGGGAVDTQYF. CDR3 sequence (DNA): TGTGCCAGCAGCCCGGGCGGGGGGGCGGTCGATACGCAGTATTTT.

V usage is TRBV30 and J usage is TRBJ2-7; D unresolved. The CDR3 is 13 amino acids. V shed 2 bases and J shed 2 bases, with 10 bases lying between them. Germline CDR1 and CDR2: GTSNPN and SVGIG (reference sequence). CDR3 in DNA: TGTGCCTGGAGTTCCGGACCGACCTACGAGCAGTACTTC. This sequence encodes CAWSSGPTYEQYF.